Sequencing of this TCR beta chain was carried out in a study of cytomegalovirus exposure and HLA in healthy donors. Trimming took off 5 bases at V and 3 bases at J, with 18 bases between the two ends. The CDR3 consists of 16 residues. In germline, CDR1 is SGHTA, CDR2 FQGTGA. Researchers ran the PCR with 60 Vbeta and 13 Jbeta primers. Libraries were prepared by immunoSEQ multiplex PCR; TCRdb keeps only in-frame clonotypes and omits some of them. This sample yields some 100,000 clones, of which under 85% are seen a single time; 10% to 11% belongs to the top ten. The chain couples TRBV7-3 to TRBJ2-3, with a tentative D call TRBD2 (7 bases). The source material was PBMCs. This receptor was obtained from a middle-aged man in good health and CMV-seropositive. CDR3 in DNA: TGTGCCAGCAGCCAAAAGGGAGGGGGGGGAACAGATACGCAGTATTTT. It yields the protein CASSQKGGGGTDTQYF.